This entry features one TCR beta chain sequence. Antigen specificity is unknown. The sample is drawn from a study of glioma-infiltrating T cells. As for the study in general: Glioblastomas were WHO grade IV, sampled at first diagnosis; low-grade were grade II. Study results and caveats: Tissue and blood shared very few CDR3 sequences. Tissue-blood divergence was below expectation in non-neoplastic patients, above in gliomas. Patients with low tissue-blood divergence carried a signature set of shared blood CDR3 motifs.

The iRepertoire nested amplicon-rescue multiplex PCR amplified TCR alpha and beta CDR3s from RNA. TCRdb independently ran MiXCR on the multiplex PCR reads; one entry per CDR3 protein. The sample shows approximately 400,000 distinct CDR3 sequences, 41% of them seen only once. Material for sequencing was glioma tissue, nonneoplastic brain tissue, or PBMCs (not recorded which). This TCR came from a human donor with low-grade glioma or glioblastoma, undergoing nonglioma brain surgery, or in good health (not recorded which).

Here the CDR3 reads CASSTRTALPDTQYF. CDR3 bases: TGTGCCAGCAGCACCCGGACGGCCCTCCCAGATACGCAGTATTTT. The chain employs TRBV11-2 and TRBJ2-3; D uncertain. V shed 5 bases and J shed 4 bases, with 16 bases lying between them. This CDR3 is 15 amino acids long. CDR1 is SGHAT and CDR2 is FQNNGV in the germline V gene.